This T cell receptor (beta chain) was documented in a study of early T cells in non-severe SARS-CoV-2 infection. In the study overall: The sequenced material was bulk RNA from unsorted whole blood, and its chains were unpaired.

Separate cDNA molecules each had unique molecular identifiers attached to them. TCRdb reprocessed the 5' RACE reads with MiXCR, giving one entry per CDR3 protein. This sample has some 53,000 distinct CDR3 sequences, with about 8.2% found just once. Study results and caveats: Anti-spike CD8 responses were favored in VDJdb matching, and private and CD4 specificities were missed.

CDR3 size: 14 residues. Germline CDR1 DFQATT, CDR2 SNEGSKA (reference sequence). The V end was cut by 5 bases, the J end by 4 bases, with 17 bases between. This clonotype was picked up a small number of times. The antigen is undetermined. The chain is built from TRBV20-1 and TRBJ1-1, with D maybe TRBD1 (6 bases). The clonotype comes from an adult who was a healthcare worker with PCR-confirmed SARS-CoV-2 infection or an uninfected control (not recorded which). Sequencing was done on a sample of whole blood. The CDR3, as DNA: TGCAGTGCTTACCTTCGGGGGCTGAGCACTGAAGCTTTCTTT. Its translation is CSAYLRGLSTEAFF.